The rows below give T cell receptor beta chains drawn from one sample of a study of Graves' ophthalmopathy and Graves' hyperthyroidism. Each CDR3 protein is one row after TCRdb ran MiXCR on the multiplex PCR reads. The sample records over a million distinct CDR3 sequences, about two fifths being singletons. The specimen sequenced was peripheral blood or thyroid tissue (not recorded which). The receptor set was obtained from an adult man with Graves' hyperthyroidism. Each CDR3 is given with its conserved first and last residue. Fields, in order: D gene, J gene, clone size, V gene, CDR3 protein, CDR3 DNA. D genes are given only for firm matches. Clone sizes are given selectively: once, few, many, or a class where the clone is expanded.

>.|TRBJ1-1|.|TRBV4-2
CASSLFPNGNTGGASRTEAFF
TGTGCCAGCAGCCTTTTTCCCAACGGCAACACGGGGGGCGCATCGCGCACTGAAGCTTTCTTT
>.|TRBJ2-5|many|TRBV25-1
CASSEWDTNQETQYF
TGTGCCAGCAGTGAATGGGACACCAACCAAGAGACCCAGTACTTC
>.|TRBJ2-5|.|TRBV20-1
CSAADGGQETQYF
TGCAGTGCTGCGGACGGAGGGCAAGAGACCCAGTACTTC
>TRBD1|TRBJ1-2|.|TRBV7-9
CASSRTGAAGYTF
TGTGCCAGCAGCCGGACAGGGGCGGCTGGCTACACCTTC
>.|TRBJ1-1|.|TRBV7-9
CASRSATGTEAFF
TGTGCCAGCAGGTCAGCAACGGGGACTGAAGCTTTCTTT
>TRBD1|TRBJ2-7|many|TRBV5-5
CASSLGTGASYEQYF
TGTGCCAGCAGCCTCGGCACAGGGGCCTCCTACGAGCAGTACTTC
>.|TRBJ1-5|many|TRBV29-1
CSVGRHSNQPQHF
TGCAGCGTTGGACGTCATAGCAATCAGCCCCAGCATTTT
>TRBD1|TRBJ2-6|many|TRBV7-6
CASSSRQGSGANVLTF
TGTGCCAGCAGCTCAAGACAGGGGTCTGGGGCCAACGTCCTGACTTTC
>TRBD2|TRBJ2-7|.|TRBV29-1
CSAGGGEQYF
TGCAGCGCGGGAGGGGGCGAGCAGTACTTC
>.|TRBJ2-2|many|TRBV24-1
CATSVEARVGLGTGELFF
TGTGCCACCAGTGTGGAAGCCAGGGTGGGTCTCGGCACCGGGGAGCTGTTTTTT
>.|TRBJ2-7|.|TRBV10-3
CAISDRTEPLYEQYF
TGTGCCATCAGTGACCGGACGGAACCCCTATACGAGCAGTACTTC
>.|TRBJ2-7|many|TRBV29-1
CSVEKSYEQYF
TGCAGCGTTGAAAAGTCCTACGAGCAGTACTTC
>.|TRBJ2-5|.|TRBV7-9
CASSLKAAGRETQYF
TGTGCCAGCAGCTTAAAGGCGGCAGGCAGGGAGACCCAGTACTTC
>.|TRBJ1-6|few|TRBV11-2
CASSPGHGTSPLHF
TGTGCCAGCAGCCCGGGGCACGGTACGTCACCCCTCCACTTT
>.|TRBJ2-7|few|TRBV7-3
CASSHSRSASSYEQYF
TGCGCCAGCAGCCACTCCCGTAGCGCAAGCTCCTACGAGCAGTACTTC
>TRBD1|TRBJ2-7|.|TRBV7-2
CASRATGGTYEQYF
TGTGCCAGCAGAGCGACAGGGGGAACCTACGAGCAGTACTTC
>.|TRBJ1-1|.|TRBV7-9
CASRSGGGDTEAFF
TGTGCCAGCAGGTCGGGGGGGGGGGACACTGAAGCTTTCTTT
>.|TRBJ2-7|.|TRBV20-1
CSAREKGRSVRHEQYF
TGCAGTGCTAGGGAAAAGGGACGGAGTGTTCGCCACGAGCAGTACTTC
>.|TRBJ1-2|many|TRBV2
CASMEYGYTF
TGTGCCAGCATGGAGTATGGCTACACCTTC
>TRBD1|TRBJ2-5|once|TRBV25-1
CASSLTGQGAWETQYF
TGTGCCAGCAGTCTAACGGGACAGGGGGCTTGGGAGACCCAGTACTTC
>.|TRBJ2-7|many|TRBV9
CASSPRRAPLHEQYF
TGTGCCAGCAGCCCCCGAAGGGCCCCACTCCACGAGCAGTACTTC
>.|TRBJ2-7|.|TRBV6-1
CASSSRPGRGNEQYF
TGTGCCAGCAGTAGCCGCCCGGGACGGGGGAACGAGCAGTACTTC
>TRBD2|TRBJ2-7|few|TRBV5-4
CASGFAGGYEQYF
TGTGCCAGCGGGTTCGCGGGGGGCTACGAGCAGTACTTC
>.|TRBJ2-1|.|TRBV7-9
CASSSTVEQFF
TGTGCCAGCAGCTCCACCGTTGAGCAGTTCTTC
>TRBD1|TRBJ2-7|.|TRBV7-8
CASSPRGPTYEQYF
TGTGCCAGCAGCCCAAGGGGGCCGACCTACGAGCAGTACTTC
>.|TRBJ1-3|few|TRBV6-5
CASGSRDTTSGNTIYF
TGTGCCAGCGGCTCCCGGGACACAACCTCTGGAAACACCATATATTTT
>.|TRBJ1-5|.|TRBV29-1
CSVGLAGRDQPQHF
TGCAGCGTTGGCTTAGCGGGCAGGGATCAGCCCCAGCATTTT
>TRBD1|TRBJ2-5|.|TRBV10-2
CASSEPTGGGETQYF
TGCGCCAGCAGTGAGCCGACAGGGGGCGGAGAGACCCAGTACTTC
>TRBD2|TRBJ2-2|.|TRBV24-1
CATSSSGRFWSTGELFF
TGTGCCACCAGTAGTAGCGGGAGGTTTTGGAGCACCGGGGAGCTGTTTTTT